The sequence of this TCR beta chain was determined in a study of a mutant IDH1 vaccine in newly diagnosed glioma. This CDR3 spans 15 amino acids. Germline V gene lookup returns CDR1 MDHEN and CDR2 SYDVKM. Trimming took 10 bases from V and 2 from J, leaving 18 bases between them. Time point described: week 5, during vaccination. A 20-mer mutant IDH1 peptide at 300 ug was injected subcutaneously with topical imiquimod. This clone was observed once. The antigen is unknown. The data were produced by immunoSEQ multiplex PCR, yet TCRdb's version contains in-frame clones alone and is incomplete. The data show about 30,000 clones, about 80% seen once.

The chain joins TRBV28 to TRBJ2-4, with D tentatively TRBD1 or TRBD2 (6 bases each). The sequence came from a young man with glioma. This specimen was PBMCs, taken from a glioma patient whose treatment included an IDH1 peptide vaccine. The CDR3 loop is CATPDRGLTKNIQYF. The CDR3 DNA follows: TGTGCCACCCCGGACCGGGGGCTGACCAAAAACATTCAGTACTTC.